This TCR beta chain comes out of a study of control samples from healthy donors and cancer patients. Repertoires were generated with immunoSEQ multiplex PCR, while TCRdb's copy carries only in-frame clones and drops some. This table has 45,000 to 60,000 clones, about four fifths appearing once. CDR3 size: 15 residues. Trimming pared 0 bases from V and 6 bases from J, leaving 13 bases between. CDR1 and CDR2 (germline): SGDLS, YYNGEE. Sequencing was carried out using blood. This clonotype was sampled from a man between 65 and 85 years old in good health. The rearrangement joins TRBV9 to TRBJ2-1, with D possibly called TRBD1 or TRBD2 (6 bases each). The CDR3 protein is CASSVVTGAGNEQFF. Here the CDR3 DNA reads TGTGCCAGCAGCGTAGTTACGGGGGCGGGCAATGAGCAGTTCTTC.